This T cell receptor beta chain was sequenced in a study of blood T cell repertoires in COVID-19. Trimming removed 3 bases from V and 0 bases from J, with 9 bases in between. Germline loops: CDR1 LNHDA, CDR2 SQIVND (reference sequence). The length of the CDR3 is 15 residues. As handled by the study authors: Amplification from reference gene primers served as the basis for estimated nucleated cell counts. Sequencing was performed with immunoSEQ multiplex PCR; in TCRdb, only in-frame clones are kept and a portion is missing. The DNA gave D and trimming, while V, J and clone size come from that table. The data show around 300,000 clones, 80% to 90% seen once.

This sequence originates from a woman between 65 and 79 years old with acute or convalescent COVID-19. The chain combines TRBV19 with TRBJ2-1, with unresolved D. The sample comprised peripheral blood. CDR3 amino acids: CASSMTPSSYNEQFF. The CDR3, as DNA: TGTGCCAGTAGTATGACTCCCAGCTCCTACAATGAGCAGTTCTTC.